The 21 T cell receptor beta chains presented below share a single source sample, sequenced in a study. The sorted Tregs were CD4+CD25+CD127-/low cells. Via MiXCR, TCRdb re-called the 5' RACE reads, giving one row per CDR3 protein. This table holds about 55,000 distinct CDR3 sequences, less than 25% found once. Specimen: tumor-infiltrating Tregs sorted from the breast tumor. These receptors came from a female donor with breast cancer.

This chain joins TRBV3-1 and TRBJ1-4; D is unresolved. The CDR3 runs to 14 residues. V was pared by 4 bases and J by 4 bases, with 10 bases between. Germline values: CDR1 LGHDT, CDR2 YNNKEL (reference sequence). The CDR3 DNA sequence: TGTGCCAGCAGCCGCGCAGCCCGTAATGAAAAACTGTTTTTT. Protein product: CASSRAARNEKLFF.

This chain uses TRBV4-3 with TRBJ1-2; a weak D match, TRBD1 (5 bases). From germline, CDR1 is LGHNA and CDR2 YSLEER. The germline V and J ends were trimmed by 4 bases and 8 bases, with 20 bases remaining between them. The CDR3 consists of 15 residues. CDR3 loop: CASSPGGLNPPGYTF. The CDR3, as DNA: TGCGCCAGCAGCCCTGGGGGTCTGAATCCGCCGGGCTACACCTTC.

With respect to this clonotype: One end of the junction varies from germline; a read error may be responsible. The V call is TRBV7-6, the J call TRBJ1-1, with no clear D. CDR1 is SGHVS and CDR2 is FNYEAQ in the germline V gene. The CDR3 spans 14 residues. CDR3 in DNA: TGTGCCAGCAGCCCACAGAATTCGAACACTGAACCTTTCTTT. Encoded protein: CASSPQNSNTEPFF.

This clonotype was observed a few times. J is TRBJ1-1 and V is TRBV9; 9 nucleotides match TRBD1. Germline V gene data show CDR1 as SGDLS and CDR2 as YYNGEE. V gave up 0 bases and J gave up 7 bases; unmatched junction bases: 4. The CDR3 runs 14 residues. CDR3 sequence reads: CASSVVQGAGEAFF. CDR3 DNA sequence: TGTGCCAGCAGCGTAGTACAGGGGGCCGGTGAAGCTTTCTTT.

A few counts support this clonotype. In nucleotides, the CDR3 is TGTGCCAGCATAGACAATCGGGATACGCAGTATTTT. Residues: CASIDNRDTQYF. The chain uses TRBV27 and TRBJ2-3; no reliable D call. This CDR3 comprises 12 residues. Trimming cost V 7 bases and J 6 bases, with 11 bases left between them. CDR1 and CDR2 (germline): MNHEY, SMNVEV (reference sequence).

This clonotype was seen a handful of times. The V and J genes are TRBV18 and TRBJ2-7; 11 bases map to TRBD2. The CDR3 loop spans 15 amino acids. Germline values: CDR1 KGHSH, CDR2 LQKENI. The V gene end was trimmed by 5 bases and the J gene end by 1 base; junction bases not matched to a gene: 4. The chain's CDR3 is CASSGTSGTSYEQYF. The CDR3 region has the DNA TGTGCCAGCTCAGGGACTAGCGGAACTTCCTACGAGCAGTACTTC.

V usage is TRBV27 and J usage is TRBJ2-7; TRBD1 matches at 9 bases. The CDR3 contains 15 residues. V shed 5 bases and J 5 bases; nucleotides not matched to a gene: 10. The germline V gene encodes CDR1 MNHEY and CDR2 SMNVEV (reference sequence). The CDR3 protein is CASSDSGTGSHEQYF. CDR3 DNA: TGTGCCAGCAGTGACTCCGGGACAGGGTCCCACGAGCAGTACTTC.

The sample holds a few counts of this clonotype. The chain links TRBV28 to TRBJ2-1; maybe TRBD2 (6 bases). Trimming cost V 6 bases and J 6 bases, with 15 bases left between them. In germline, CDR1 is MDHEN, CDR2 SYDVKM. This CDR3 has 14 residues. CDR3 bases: TGTGCCAGCAGCCCCCCCGGGACTCCCAATGAGCAGTTCTTC. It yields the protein CASSPPGTPNEQFF. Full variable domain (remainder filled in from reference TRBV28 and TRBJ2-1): DVKVTQSSRYLVKRTGEKVFLECVQDMDHENMFWYRQDPGLGLRLIYFSYDVKMKEKGDIPEGYSVSREKKERFSLILESASTNQTSMYLCASSPPGTPNEQFFGPGTRLTVL.

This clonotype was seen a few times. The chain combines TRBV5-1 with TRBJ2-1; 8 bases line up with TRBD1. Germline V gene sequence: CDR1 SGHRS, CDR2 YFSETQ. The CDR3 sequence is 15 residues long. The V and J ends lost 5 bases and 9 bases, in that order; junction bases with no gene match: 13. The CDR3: CASRRGQGAMVEQFF. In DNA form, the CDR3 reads TGCGCCAGCAGGCGAGGACAGGGAGCGATGGTTGAGCAGTTCTTC.

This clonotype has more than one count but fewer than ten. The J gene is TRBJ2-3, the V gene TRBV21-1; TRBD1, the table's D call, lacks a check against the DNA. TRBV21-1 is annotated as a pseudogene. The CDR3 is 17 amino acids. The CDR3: CASSKAPPPWGTDTQYF. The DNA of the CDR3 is TGTGCCAGCAGCAAAGCCCCCCCACCCTGGGGCACAGATACGCAGTATTTT.

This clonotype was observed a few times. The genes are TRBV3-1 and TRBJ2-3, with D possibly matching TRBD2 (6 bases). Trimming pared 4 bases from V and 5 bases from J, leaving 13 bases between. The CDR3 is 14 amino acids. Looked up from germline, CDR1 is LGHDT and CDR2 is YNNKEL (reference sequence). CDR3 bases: TGTGCCAGCAGCCGATCGGGAGTGGGAGATACGCAGTATTTT. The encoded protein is CASSRSGVGDTQYF.

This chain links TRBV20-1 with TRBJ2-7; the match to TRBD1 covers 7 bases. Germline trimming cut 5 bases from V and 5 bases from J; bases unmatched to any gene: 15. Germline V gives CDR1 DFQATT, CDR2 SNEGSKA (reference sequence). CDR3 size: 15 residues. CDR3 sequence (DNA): TGCAGTGCTCTGAATCCGGGACAGTGGATTAACGAGCAGTACTTC. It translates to CSALNPGQWINEQYF.

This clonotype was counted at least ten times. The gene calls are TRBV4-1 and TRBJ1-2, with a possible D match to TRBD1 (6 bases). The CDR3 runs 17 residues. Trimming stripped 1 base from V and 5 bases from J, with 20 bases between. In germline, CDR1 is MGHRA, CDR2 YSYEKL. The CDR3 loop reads CASSQGDKIIPRYGYTF. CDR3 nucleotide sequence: TGCGCCAGCAGCCAAGGGGACAAAATTATCCCCCGATATGGCTACACCTTC.

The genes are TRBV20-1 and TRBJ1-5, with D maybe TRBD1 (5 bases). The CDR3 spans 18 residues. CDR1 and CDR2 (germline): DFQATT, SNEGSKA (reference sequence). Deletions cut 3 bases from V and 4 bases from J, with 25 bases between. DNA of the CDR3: TGCAGTGCTAGCCCCCGGGGACCCAGGGAGGGGAGAAATCAGCCCCAGCATTTT. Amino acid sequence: CSASPRGPREGRNQPQHF.

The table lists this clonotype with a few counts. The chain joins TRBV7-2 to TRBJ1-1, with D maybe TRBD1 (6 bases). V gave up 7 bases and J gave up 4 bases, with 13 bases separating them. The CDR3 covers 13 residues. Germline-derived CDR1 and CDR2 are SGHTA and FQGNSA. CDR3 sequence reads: CASNSDRTTEAFF. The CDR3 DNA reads TGTGCCAGCAACTCTGACAGGACCACTGAAGCTTTCTTT. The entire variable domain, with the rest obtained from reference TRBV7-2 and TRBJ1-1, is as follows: GAGVSQSPSNKVTEKGKDVELRCDPISGHTALYWYRQSLGQGLEFLIYFQGNSAPDKSGLPSDRFSAERTGGSVSTLTIQRTQQEDSAVYLCASNSDRTTEAFFGQGTRLTVV.

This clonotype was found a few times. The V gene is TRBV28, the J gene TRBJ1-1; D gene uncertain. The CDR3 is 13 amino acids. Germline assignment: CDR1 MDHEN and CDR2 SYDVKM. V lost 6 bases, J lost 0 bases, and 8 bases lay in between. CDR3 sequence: CASREVMNTEAFF. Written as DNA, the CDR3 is TGTGCCAGCAGAGAGGTCATGAACACTGAAGCTTTCTTT. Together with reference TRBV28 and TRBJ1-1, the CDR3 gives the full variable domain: DVKVTQSSRYLVKRTGEKVFLECVQDMDHENMFWYRQDPGLGLRLIYFSYDVKMKEKGDIPEGYSVSREKKERFSLILESASTNQTSMYLCASREVMNTEAFFGQGTRLTVV.

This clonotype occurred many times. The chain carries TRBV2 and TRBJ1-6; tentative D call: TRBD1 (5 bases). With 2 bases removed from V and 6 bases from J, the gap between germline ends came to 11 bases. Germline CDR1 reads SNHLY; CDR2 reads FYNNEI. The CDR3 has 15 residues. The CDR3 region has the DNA TGTGCCAGCAGTGAACGGGCAGGGACTAATTCACCCCTCCACTTT. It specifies CASSERAGTNSPLHF.

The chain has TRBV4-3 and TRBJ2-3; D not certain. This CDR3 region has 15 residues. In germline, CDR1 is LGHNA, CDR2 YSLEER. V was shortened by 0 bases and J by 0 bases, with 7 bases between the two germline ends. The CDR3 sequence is CASSQDFTSTDTQYF. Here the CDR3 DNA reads TGCGCCAGCAGCCAAGATTTCACTAGCACAGATACGCAGTATTTT.

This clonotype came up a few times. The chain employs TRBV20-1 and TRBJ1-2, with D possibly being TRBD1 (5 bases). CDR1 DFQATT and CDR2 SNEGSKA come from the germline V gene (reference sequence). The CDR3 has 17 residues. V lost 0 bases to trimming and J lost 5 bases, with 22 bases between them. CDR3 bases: TGCAGTGCTAGAGACTTATCTGGCCGAGCGGGGGGATATGGCTACACCTTC. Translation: CSARDLSGRAGGYGYTF.

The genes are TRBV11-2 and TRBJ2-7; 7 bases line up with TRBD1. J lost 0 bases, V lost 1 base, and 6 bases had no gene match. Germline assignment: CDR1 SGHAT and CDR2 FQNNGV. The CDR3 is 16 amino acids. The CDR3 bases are TGTGCCAGCAGCTTAGGGGGACAGCGGACCTCCTACGAGCAGTACTTC. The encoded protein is CASSLGGQRTSYEQYF. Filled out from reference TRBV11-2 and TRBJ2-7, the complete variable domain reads EAGVAQSPRYKIIEKRQSVAFWCNPISGHATLYWYQQILGQGPKLLIQFQNNGVVDDSQLPKDRFSAERLKGVDSTLKIQPAKLEDSAVYLCASSLGGQRTSYEQYFGPGTRLTVT.

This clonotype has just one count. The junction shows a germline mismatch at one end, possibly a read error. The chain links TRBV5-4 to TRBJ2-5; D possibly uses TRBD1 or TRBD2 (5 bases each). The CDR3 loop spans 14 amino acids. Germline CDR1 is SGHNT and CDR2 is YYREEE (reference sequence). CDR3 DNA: TGTGCCATCAGCTACACGGGGCATAGAGAGACCCAGTACTTC. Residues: CAISYTGHRETQYF.